This TCR beta chain was observed in a study of T-cell reconstitution after alpha-beta-depleted transplantation in children. V was shortened by 4 bases and J by 1 base, with 15 bases between the two germline ends. The CDR3 has 16 residues. This clonotype was recorded at least ten times. A TCRbeta library incorporating unique molecular identifiers was prepared. TCRdb processed the PCR reads anew with MiXCR; each CDR3 protein has one entry. The profile shows about 260,000 distinct CDR3 sequences, 11% of them singletons. This TCR was recovered from a male patient aged 2-15 years who had a stem cell transplant for chronic granulomatous disease, so the T cells may come from the graft donor. The sequences come from peripheral blood, collected 180 days after TCRalphabeta/CD19-depleted stem cell transplant. This chain joins TRBV12-3 or TRBV12-4 and TRBJ2-3; D uncertain. The CDR3 DNA reads TGTGCCAGCAGTTCCCAAGGCCTCCGGGGCACAGATACGCAGTATTTT. Translated: CASSSQGLRGTDTQYF.